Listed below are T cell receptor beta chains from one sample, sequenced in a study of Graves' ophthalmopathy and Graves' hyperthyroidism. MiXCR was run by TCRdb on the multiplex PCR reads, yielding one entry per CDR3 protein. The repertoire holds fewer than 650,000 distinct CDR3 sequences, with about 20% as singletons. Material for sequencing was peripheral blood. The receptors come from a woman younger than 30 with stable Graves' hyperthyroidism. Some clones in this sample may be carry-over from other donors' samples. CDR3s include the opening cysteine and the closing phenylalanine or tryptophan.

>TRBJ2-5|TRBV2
CASMVRGETQYF
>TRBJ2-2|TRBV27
CASRIWGPNTGELFF
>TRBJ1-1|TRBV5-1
CASSLSETGGQTEAFF
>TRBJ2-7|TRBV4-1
CASSHLVGQGAYEQYF
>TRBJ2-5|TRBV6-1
CASRDREQGQETQYF
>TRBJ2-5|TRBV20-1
CSAGTSRAETQYF
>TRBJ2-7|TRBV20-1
CSALSPGTRLYEQYF
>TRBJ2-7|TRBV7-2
CASSLGIGGYEQYF
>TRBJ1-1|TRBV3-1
CASSHGTGFTEAFF
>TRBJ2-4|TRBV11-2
CASSLRDLAKNIQYF
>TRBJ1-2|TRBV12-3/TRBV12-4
CASSFVHGGYTF
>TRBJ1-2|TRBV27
CASSSQSEDGYTF
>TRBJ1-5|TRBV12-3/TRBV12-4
CASSQRDTHSSNQPQHF
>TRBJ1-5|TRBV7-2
CASSLFKPNQPQHF
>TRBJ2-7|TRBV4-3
CASSQVFGTYEQYF
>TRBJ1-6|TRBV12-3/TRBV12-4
CASSSGQGSSPLHF
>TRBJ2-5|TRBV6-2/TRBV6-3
CASSGPTQLGGETQYF
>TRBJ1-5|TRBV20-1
CSARESLSNQPQHF
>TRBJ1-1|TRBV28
CASSSQGAEAFF
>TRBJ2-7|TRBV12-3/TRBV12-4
CASSPGGTYEQYF
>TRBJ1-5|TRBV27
CASKGGFNQPQHF
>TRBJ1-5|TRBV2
CASSGRGSSNQPQHF